The subject of this entry is one TCR beta chain. This clone was recorded many times. Its antigen remains unidentified. Base qualities are not at hand, and no much larger clone is one base apart. The data derive from a study of blood T cell repertoires in COVID-19 (dated by TCRdb to 2019 to 2021). At the level of the whole study: Collaborator samples came from the United States, Italy and Spain and covered acute and convalescent phases of COVID-19. The prospective study material was composed of cDNA or gDNA derived from T cells, B-cell-depleted T cells, or PBMCs. Subjects who had been exposed to COVID-19, were actively infected with it, or had recovered from it provided the deeply sampled blood TCRbeta repertoires that made up the dataset. The repertoires were made available in a free public database intended to serve as a resource for research on the immune response to SARS-CoV-2. The samples were drawn from the first 160 participants of the ongoing ImmuneRACE study and from 950 to 1,500 subjects provided by 6 global collaborators. Sample metadata almost always included a de-identified subject ID, COVID-19 status, age in years and sex. Where HLA class I and class II types were available, the types were taken from metadata supplied by the sample provider, not from assay-based typing.

According to the germline V gene, CDR1 reads SGHRS and CDR2 reads YFSETQ. Unmatched junction bases come to 10, with V trimmed by 4 bases and J by 0 bases. The cysteine opens and the phenylalanine closes a CDR3 of 18 amino acids. The DNA shown is the 54-base CDR3, in frame from base 1. The paper as a whole reports these results and caveats: The quantity of clinical and demographic metadata differed by source and by participant and was supplied without curation.

The immunoSEQ Assay, a bias-controlled multiplex PCR, was used to amplify TCRbeta CDR3 regions from genomic DNA. Turning to the authors' computational methods: Within the assay, amplification of reference gene primers was used to estimate how many nucleated cells each sample contained. To quantify the absolute abundance of each unique TCRbeta CDR3 rearrangement, sequence reads were collapsed and filtered. Productive Simpson clonality was computed per sample as the square root of Simpson's diversity index over productive rearrangements. TCRdb carries this immuneACCESS record with in-frame sequences only. Its versions omit some clonotypes, under half of them owing to an unresolved V gene in the studies checked, with the rest unexplained. The V and J calls and clone size are taken from that table; D and trimming were inferred from the DNA. Here the sample has 230,000 or so clones; about 85% occur a single time. The top ten clonotypes cover just over 2.5% of the sample.

Participants in the prospective study were aged about 18 to 95 years, lived in approximately 26 United States geographic areas, and enrolled through a virtual design. To assign participants to cohorts, the prospective study relied on clinical history that participants themselves reported in a screening survey and a study questionnaire. Recovered participants in ImmuneRACE Cohort 3 were defined as having two consecutive negative NP/OP PCR tests, clearance from a healthcare professional, or resolution of symptoms. Mobile phlebotomists in the prospective study collected whole blood, serum and a nasopharyngeal or oropharyngeal swab from every participant. Participants in the prospective study had the option to provide additional blood draws and questionnaires over a roughly 2-month period. Before DNA extraction, blood samples from the prospective study were shipped at room temperature or frozen.

Sequences were obtained from PBMCs or T cells enriched from blood (not recorded which). The receptor comes from a woman in her 30s who had recovered from COVID-19. Rearrangement joined TRBV5-1 to TRBJ1-1, with TRBD1 matching 12 junction bases. The DNA sequence is as follows: TGCGCCAGCAGCCCTGAACCGGGACAGGGGGCGATGAACACTGAAGCTTTCTTT. It specifies CASSPEPGQGAMNTEAFF.